The text below deals with one T cell receptor (beta chain). Its antigen is currently unknown. The data derive from a study of response to subunit inactivated influenza vaccine. Study findings and constraints: A suggestion made by the authors is that each seasonal influenza vaccination recruits few new T cells.

The CDR3 is 21 residues long. J lost 0 bases, V lost 4 bases, and 12 bases had no gene match. CDR1 is MDHEN and CDR2 is SYDVKM in the germline V gene. TCRdb itself ran the RT-PCR reads through MiXCR, one entry per CDR3 protein. The table shows about 180,000 distinct CDR3 sequences, with nearly 9.5% occurring only once. J is TRBJ2-1 and V is TRBV28, with 16 bases aligning to TRBD2. This receptor was obtained from a man aged 50 or older who received an inactivated influenza vaccine. Source: non-naive T cells sorted from PBMCs, taken on the day of vaccination. DNA for the CDR3: TGTGCCAGCAGTTCCCTCCCGGGACTAGCGGGAGGGCGGGGCTCCTACAATGAGCAGTTCTTC. Protein: CASSSLPGLAGGRGSYNEQFF.